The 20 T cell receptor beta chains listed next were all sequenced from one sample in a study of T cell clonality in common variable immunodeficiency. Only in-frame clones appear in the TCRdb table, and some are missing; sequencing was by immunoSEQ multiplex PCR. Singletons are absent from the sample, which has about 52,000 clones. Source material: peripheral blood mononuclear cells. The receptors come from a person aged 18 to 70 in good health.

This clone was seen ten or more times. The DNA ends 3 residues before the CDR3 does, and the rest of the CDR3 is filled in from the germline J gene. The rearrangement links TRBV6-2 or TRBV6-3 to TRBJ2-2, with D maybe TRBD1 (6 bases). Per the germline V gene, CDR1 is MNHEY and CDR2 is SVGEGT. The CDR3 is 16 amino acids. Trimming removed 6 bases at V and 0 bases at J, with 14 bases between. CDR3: CASRLQTGTNTGELFF. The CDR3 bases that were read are TGTGCCAGCAGATTACAAACAGGGACGAACACCGGGGAG.

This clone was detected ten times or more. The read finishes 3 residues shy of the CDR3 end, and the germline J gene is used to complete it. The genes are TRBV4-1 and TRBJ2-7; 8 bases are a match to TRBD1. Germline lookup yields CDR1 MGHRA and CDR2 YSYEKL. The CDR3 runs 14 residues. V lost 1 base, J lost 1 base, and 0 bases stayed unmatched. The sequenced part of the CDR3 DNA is TGCGCCAGCAGCCAAGGACAGGGGTCCTACGAG. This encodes CASSQGQGSYE. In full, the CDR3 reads CASSQGQGSYEQYF.

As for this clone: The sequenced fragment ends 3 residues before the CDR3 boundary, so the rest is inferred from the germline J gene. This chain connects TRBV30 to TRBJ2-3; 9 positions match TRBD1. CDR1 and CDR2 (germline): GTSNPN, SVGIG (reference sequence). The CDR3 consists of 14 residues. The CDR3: CAWSPGQGNQPQYF. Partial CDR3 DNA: TGTGCCTGGAGTCCGGGACAGGGCAATCAGCCG.

The CDR3 protein is CASSLGGHNSPLFF. CDR3 bases read: TGTGCCAGCAGCTTAGGGGGGCATAATTCACCG. This sequence joins TRBV7-9 and TRBJ2-2; a possible D gene is TRBD1 (6 bases). The observed sequence ends 3 residues before the CDR3 terminus, with the missing tail filled in from the germline J gene. The germline V gene encodes CDR1 SEHNR and CDR2 FQNEAQ (reference sequence). There are 14 residues in the CDR3.

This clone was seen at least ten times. The CDR3 DNA, read in part, is TGTGCCAGCAGTGAATCTACCGGGACAGGGGGTGAAAAG. Protein: CASSESTGTGGEK. The whole CDR3 sequence reads CASSESTGTGGEKLFF. V and J are TRBV6-1 and TRBJ2-2; TRBD1 agrees at 11 bases. The read terminates 3 residues ahead of where the CDR3 ends, so the germline J gene completes it. CDR1 is MNHNS and CDR2 is SASEGT in the germline V gene. CDR3 length: 16 residues.

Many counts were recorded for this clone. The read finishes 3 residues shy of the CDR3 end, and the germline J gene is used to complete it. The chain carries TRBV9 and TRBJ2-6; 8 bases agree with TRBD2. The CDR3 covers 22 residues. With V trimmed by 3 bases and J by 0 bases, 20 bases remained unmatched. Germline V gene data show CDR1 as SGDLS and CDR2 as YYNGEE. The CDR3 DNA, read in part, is TGTGCCAGCAGCGCCACGGGGGGGTGGGGCGGTTTTCTTTACTCTGGGGCCAACGTC. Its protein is CASSATGGWGGFLYSGANV. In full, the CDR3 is CASSATGGWGGFLYSGANVLTF.

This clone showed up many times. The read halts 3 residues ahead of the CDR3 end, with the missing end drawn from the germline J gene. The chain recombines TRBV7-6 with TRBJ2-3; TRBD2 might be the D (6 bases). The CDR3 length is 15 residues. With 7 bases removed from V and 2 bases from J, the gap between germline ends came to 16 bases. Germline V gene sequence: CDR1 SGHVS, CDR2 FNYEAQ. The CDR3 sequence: CASTRTISSTDTQYF. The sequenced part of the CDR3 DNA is TGTGCCAGCACCCGGACTATTAGCTCCACAGATACG.

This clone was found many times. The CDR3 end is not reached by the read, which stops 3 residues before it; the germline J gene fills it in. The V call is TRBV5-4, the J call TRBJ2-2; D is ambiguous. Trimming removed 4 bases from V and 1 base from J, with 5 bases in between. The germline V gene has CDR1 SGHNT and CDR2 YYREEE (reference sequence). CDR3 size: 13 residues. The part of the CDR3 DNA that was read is TGTGCCAGCAGCGCGAAGAACACCGGGGAG. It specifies CASSAKNTGE. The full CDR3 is CASSAKNTGELFF.

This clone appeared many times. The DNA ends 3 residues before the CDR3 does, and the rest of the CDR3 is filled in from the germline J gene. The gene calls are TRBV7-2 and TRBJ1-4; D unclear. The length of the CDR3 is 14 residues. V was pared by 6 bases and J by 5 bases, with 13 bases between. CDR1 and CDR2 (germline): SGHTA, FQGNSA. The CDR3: CASRPGSDNEKLFF. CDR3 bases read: TGTGCCAGCAGGCCCGGGTCCGACAATGAAAAA.

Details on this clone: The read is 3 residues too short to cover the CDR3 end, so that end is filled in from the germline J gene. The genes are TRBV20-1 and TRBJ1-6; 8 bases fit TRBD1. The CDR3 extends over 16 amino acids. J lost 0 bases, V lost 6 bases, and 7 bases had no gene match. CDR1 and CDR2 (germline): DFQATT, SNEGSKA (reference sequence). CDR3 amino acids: CSARDRPSSYNSPLHF. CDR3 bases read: TGCAGTGCCAGGGACAGGCCGAGCTCCTATAATTCACCC.

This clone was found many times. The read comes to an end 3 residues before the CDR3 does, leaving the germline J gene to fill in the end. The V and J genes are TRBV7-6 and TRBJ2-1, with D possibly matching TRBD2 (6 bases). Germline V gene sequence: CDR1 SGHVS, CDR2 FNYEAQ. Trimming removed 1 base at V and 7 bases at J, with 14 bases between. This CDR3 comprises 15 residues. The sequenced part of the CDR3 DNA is TGTGCCAGCAGCTTAGAACTAGCATTAGGAAATGAG. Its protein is CASSLELALGNE. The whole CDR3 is CASSLELALGNEQFF.

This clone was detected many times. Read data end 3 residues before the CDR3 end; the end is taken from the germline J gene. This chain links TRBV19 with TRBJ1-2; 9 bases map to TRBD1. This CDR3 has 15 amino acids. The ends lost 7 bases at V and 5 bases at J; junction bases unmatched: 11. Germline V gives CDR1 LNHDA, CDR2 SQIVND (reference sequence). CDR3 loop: CASNPGQGIRYGYTF. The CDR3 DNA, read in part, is TGTGCCAGTAATCCCGGACAGGGGATTAGGTATGGC.

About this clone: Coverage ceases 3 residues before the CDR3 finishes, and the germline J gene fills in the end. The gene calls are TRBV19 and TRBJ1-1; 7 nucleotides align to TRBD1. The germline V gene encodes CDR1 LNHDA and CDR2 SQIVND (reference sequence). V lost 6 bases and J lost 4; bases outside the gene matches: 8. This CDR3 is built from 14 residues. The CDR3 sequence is CASRDRFGATEAFF. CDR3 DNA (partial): TGTGCCAGTAGGGACAGGTTTGGGGCCACTGAA.

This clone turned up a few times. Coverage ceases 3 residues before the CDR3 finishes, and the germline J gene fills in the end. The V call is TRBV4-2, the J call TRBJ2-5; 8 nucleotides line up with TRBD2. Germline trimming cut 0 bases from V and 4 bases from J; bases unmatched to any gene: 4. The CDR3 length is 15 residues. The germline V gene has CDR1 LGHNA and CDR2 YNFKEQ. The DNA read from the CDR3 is TGTGCCAGCAGCCAAGAAACGGGGGGGCCAGAGACC. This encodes CASSQETGGPET. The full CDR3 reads CASSQETGGPETQYF.

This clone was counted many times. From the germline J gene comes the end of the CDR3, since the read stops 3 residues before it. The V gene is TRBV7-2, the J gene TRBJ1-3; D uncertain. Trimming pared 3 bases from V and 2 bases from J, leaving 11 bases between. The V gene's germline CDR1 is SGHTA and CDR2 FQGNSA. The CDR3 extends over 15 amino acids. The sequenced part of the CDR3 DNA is TGTGCCAGCAGCTTCCCGAGCCCCCCTGGAAACACC. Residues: CASSFPSPPGNT. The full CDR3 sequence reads CASSFPSPPGNTIYF.

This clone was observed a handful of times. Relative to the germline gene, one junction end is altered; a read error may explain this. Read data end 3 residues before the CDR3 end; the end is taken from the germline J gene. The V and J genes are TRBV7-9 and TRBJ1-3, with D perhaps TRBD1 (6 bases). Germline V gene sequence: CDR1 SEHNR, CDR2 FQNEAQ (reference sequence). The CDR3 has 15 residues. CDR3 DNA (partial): TGTGCCAGCAGCTTAGCCGGGGGGCTCGGAAACACG. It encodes CASSLAGGLGNT. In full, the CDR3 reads CASSLAGGLGNTIYF.

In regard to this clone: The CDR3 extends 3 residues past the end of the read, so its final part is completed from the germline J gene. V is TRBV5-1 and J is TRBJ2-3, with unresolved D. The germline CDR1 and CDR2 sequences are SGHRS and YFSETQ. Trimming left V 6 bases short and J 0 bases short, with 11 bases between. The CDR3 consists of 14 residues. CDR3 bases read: TGCGCCAGCACCCCTAGAATTAGCACAGATACG. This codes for CASTPRISTDT. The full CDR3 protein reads CASTPRISTDTQYF.

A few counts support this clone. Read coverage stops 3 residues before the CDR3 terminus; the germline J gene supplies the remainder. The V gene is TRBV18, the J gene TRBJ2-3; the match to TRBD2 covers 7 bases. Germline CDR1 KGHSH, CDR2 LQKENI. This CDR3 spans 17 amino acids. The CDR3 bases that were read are TGTGCCAGCTCACCACCGGTACTAGCGACCCGCCAAGAGACG. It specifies CASSPPVLATRQET. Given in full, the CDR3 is CASSPPVLATRQETQYF.

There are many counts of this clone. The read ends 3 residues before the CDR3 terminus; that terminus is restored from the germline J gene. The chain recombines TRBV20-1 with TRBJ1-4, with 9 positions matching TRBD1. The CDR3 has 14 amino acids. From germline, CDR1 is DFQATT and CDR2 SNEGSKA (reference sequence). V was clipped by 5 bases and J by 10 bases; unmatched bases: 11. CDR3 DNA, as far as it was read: TGCAGTGCTGAGGTCGGACAGGGGCAAGGAAAA. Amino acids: CSAEVGQGQGK. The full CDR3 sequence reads CSAEVGQGQGKLFF.

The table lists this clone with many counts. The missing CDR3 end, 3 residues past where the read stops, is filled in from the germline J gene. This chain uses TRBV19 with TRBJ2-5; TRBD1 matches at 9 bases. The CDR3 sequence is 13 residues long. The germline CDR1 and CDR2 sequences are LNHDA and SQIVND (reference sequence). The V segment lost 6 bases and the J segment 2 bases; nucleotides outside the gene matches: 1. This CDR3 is CASRDRGQETQYF. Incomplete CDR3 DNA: TGTGCCAGTAGGGACAGGGGACAAGAGACC.